Presented here are 4 T cell receptor beta chains from one specimen sequenced in a study of cytomegalovirus exposure and HLA in healthy donors. Sequencing was performed with immunoSEQ multiplex PCR; in TCRdb, only in-frame clones are kept and a portion is missing. Among some 110,000 clones listed, around 94% were seen once. The sample was PBMCs. These TCRs come from a woman under 30 in good health and CMV-seronegative.

CDR3 DNA: TGTGCCAGCAGCTTAGGGTATGGGGCGGAGAGGTACGAGCAGTACTTC. Protein sequence: CASSLGYGAERYEQYF. This chain joins TRBV11-2 and TRBJ2-7; maybe TRBD1 (5 bases). The V end lost 1 base, the J end lost 4 bases, and 17 bases lay between the germline ends. The germline V gene has CDR1 SGHAT and CDR2 FQNNGV. The CDR3 totals 16 residues. The complete variable domain, with remaining parts taken from reference TRBV11-2 and TRBJ2-7, reads EAGVAQSPRYKIIEKRQSVAFWCNPISGHATLYWYQQILGQGPKLLIQFQNNGVVDDSQLPKDRFSAERLKGVDSTLKIQPAKLEDSAVYLCASSLGYGAERYEQYFGPGTRLTVT.

The rearrangement uses TRBV4-2 and TRBJ2-1; 7 bases align to TRBD1. Trimming removed 0 bases from V and 4 bases from J; junction bases left unmatched: 3. The length of the CDR3 is 15 residues. Germline V lookup: CDR1 LGHNA, CDR2 YNFKEQ. CDR3 DNA sequence: TGTGCCAGCAGCCAAGAGTGGGGACAGTACAATGAGCAGTTCTTC. It codes for CASSQEWGQYNEQFF.

The gene calls are TRBV18 and TRBJ1-2, with TRBD1 matching 10 bases. The germline V gene encodes CDR1 KGHSH and CDR2 LQKENI. The trim removed 4 bases at V and 3 bases at J, leaving 2 bases unmatched. This CDR3 is 14 amino acids long. The CDR3 spells CASSQGTGDYGYTF. Written as DNA, the CDR3 is TGTGCCAGCTCACAGGGGACAGGGGACTATGGCTACACCTTC.

The rearrangement links TRBV9 to TRBJ1-3; TRBD1 matches at 8 bases. This CDR3 has 16 residues. J lost 3 bases, V lost 4 bases, and 9 bases had no gene match. The germline CDR1 and CDR2 sequences are SGDLS and YYNGEE. CDR3 protein: CASSIGQGGFGNTIYF. For the CDR3, the DNA is TGTGCCAGCAGCATAGGACAGGGTGGGTTTGGAAACACCATATATTTT.